The sequence of this T cell receptor beta chain was determined in a study of OX40 agonist ivuxolimab in advanced cancers. At the level of the study: Having had anti-PD-1, anti-PD-L1 or anti-CTLA-4 therapy before was allowed, and about 42% had some.

Concerning this clone: The antigen is undetermined.

Study-level findings and limits: Both CD4+ and CD8+ T cell populations in blood had undergone clonal expansion by week 6 at 0.1 to 3.0 mg/kg.

The length of the CDR3 is 13 residues. Trimming left V 1 base short and J 3 bases short, with 7 bases between. Germline V lookup: CDR1 SGHDT, CDR2 YYEEEE. Repertoires were generated with immunoSEQ multiplex PCR, while TCRdb's copy carries only in-frame clones and drops some. This sample has approximately 69,000 clones, with 84% found just once. This chain joins TRBV5-6 and TRBJ1-2; maybe TRBD1 (5 bases). The receptor was derived from an adult with an advanced solid tumor such as melanoma, head and neck, liver or kidney cancer. Sequencing used CD4+ or CD8+ T cells sorted from blood, obtained in a trial of the OX40 agonist ivuxolimab. The CDR3 protein is CASSLRGHYGYTF. The CDR3 DNA follows: TGTGCCAGCAGCTTGCGGGGACACTATGGCTACACCTTC.